A few counts support the clone carrying this TCR beta chain. V was pared by 7 bases and J by 0 bases, with 19 bases between. The CDR3 is made up of 17 amino acids. Germline-derived CDR1 and CDR2 are SGHRS and YFSETQ. These data come from a study of blood T cell repertoires in COVID-19. About the study: From the United States, Italy and Spain came samples of acute and convalescent COVID-19. Sources were T cells, B-cell-depleted T cells, or PBMCs; the material itself was cDNA or gDNA.

As originally analysed: Estimation of nucleated cell counts was performed using reference gene primer amplification. Measured with immunoSEQ multiplex PCR; TCRdb has only the in-frame clones, and not every one. V and J calls and clone size are those listed in that table; D and trimming were worked out from the DNA. This sample yields over 200,000 clones, of which approximately 83% are seen a single time; 27% belongs to the top ten. Sequenced: peripheral blood. The TCR was taken from a man between 40 and 49 years old with acute or convalescent COVID-19. V is TRBV5-1 and J is TRBJ2-2; a weak D match, TRBD1 (6 bases). CDR3 DNA: TGCGCCAGCTTCCCCATGGGACACCTACCGAACACCGGGGAGCTGTTTTTT. Translated, it gives CASFPMGHLPNTGELFF. Supplemented by reference TRBV5-1 and TRBJ2-2, the full variable domain reads KAGVTQTPRYLIKTRGQQVTLSCSPISGHRSVSWYQQTPGQGLQFLFEYFSETQRNKGNFPGRFSGRQFSNSRSEMNVSTLELGDSALYLCASFPMGHLPNTGELFFGEGSRLTVL.